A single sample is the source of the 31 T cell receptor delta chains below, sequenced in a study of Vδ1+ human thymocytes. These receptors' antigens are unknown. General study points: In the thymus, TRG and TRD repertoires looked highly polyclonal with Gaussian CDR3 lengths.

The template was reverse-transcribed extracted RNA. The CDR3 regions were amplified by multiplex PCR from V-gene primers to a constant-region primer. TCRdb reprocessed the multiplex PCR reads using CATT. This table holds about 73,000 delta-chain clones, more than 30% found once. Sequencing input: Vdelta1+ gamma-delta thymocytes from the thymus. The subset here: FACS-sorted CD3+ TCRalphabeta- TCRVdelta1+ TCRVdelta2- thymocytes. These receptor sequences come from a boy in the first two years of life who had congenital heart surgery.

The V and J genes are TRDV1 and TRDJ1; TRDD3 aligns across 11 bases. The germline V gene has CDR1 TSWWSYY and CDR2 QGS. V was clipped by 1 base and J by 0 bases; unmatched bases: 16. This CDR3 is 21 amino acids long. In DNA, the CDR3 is TGTGCTCTTGGGGAACCCCTGGGGGGGGACTGGGGGATAATGGACACCGATAAACTCATCTTT. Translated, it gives CALGEPLGGDWGIMDTDKLIF.

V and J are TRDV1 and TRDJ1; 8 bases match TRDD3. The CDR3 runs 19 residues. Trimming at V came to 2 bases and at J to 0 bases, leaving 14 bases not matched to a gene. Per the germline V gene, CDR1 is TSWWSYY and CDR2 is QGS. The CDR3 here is CALGESWRGYPIYTDKLIF. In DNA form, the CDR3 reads TGTGCTCTTGGGGAATCTTGGCGGGGATACCCTATATACACCGATAAACTCATCTTT.

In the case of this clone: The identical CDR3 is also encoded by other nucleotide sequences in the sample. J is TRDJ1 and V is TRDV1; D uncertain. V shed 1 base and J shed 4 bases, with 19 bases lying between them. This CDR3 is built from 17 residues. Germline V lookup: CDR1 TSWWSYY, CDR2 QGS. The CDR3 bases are TGTGCTCTTGGGGAACGGCGTCCCCCTTTCGAGAGCGATAAACTCATCTTT. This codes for CALGERRPPFESDKLIF.

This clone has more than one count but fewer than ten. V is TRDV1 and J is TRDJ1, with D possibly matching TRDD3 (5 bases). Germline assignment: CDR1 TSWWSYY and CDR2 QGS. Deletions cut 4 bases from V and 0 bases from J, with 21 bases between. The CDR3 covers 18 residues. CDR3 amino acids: CALGGIFSWGPYTDKLIF. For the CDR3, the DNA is TGTGCTCTTGGGGGGATCTTTTCGTGGGGCCCCTACACCGATAAACTCATCTTT.

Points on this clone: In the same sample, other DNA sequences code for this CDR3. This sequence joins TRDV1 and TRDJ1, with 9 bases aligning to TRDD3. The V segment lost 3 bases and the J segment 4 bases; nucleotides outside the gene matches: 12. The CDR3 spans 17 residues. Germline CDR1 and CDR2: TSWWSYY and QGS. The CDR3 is CALGDFPAKLGDDKLIF. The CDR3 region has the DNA TGTGCTCTTGGGGATTTTCCTGCTAAACTGGGGGACGATAAACTCATCTTT.

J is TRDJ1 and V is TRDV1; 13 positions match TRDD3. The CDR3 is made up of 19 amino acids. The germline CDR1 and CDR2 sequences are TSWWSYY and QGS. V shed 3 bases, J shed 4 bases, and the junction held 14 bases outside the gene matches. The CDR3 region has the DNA TGTGCTCTTGGGGACAAACTACGGTTGACTGGGGGATACGGCGATAAACTCATCTTT. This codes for CALGDKLRLTGGYGDKLIF.

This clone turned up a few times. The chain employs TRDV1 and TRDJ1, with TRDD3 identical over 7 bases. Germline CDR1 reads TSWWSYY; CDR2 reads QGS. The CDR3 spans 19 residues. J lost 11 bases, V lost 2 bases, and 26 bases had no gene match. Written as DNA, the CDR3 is TGTGCTCTTGGGGAAGCCCAAATCGATCCGGCTCACTGGGGACGGGACCTCATCTTT. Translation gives CALGEAQIDPAHWGRDLIF.

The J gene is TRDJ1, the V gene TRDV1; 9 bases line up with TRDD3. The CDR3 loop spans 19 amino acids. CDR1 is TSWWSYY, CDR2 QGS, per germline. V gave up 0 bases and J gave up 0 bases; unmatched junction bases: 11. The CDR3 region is CALGELTYWGTLYTDKLIF. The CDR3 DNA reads TGTGCTCTTGGGGAACTAACCTACTGGGGGACCTTGTACACCGATAAACTCATCTTT.

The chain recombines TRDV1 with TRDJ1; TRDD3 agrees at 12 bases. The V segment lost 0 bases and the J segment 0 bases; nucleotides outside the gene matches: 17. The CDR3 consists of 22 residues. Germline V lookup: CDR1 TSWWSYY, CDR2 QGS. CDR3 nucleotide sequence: TGTGCTCTTGGGGAACTGCCCCTGGCAGGCTGGGGGATACGCACCTACACCGATAAACTCATCTTT. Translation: CALGELPLAGWGIRTYTDKLIF.

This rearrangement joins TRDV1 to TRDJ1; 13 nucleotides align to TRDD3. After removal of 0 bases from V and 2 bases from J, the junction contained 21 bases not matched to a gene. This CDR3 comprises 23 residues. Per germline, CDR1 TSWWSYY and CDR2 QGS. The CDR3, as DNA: TGTGCTCTTGGGGAACTTCTGATTCCATTATACTGGGGGATACGCCCCCCTACCGATAAACTCATCTTT. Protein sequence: CALGELLIPLYWGIRPPTDKLIF.

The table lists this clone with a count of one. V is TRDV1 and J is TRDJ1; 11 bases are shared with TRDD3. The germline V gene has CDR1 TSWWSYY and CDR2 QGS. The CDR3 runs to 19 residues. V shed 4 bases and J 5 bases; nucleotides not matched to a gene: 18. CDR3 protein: CALGGARGGYAKELDKLIF. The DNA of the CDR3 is TGTGCTCTTGGGGGGGCGCGTGGGGGATACGCCAAAGAATTAGATAAACTCATCTTT.

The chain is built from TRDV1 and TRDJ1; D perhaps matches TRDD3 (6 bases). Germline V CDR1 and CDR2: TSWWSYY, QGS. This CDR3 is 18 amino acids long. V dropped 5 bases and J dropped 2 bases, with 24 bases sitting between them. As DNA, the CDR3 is TGTGCTCTTGGGCCGGCCCCCCTCTGGGGATTTTTTACCGATAAACTCATCTTT. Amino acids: CALGPAPLWGFFTDKLIF.

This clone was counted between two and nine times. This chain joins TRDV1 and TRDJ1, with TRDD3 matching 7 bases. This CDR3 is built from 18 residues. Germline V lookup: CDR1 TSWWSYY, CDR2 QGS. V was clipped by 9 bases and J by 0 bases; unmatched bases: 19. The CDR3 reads CALSTSSSTGDHTDKLIF. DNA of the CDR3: TGTGCTCTCTCTACGTCTTCAAGTACTGGGGATCACACCGATAAACTCATCTTT.

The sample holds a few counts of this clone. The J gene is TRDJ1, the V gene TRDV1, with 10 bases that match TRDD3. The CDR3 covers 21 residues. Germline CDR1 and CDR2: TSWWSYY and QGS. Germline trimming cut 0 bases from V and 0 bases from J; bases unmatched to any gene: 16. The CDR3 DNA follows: TGTGCTCTTGGGGAACTTAGGCCTTCCTTACTGGGGGATCACTACACCGATAAACTCATCTTT. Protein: CALGELRPSLLGDHYTDKLIF.

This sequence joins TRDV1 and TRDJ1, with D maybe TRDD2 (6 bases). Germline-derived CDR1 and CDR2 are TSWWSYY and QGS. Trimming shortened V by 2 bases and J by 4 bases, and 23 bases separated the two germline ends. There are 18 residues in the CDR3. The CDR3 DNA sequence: TGTGCTCTTGGGGAAGCTAGGCCATTCCTTCCGTTTGTCGATAAACTCATCTTT. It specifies CALGEARPFLPFVDKLIF.

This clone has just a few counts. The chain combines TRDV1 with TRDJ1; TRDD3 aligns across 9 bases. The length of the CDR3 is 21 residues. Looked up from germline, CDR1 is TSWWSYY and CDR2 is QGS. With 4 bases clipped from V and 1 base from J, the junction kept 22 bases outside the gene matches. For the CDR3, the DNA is TGTGCTCTTGGGGGTCCCTTCGGTCCCAGTATCTGGGGGATTCCCACCGATAAACTCATCTTT. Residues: CALGGPFGPSIWGIPTDKLIF.

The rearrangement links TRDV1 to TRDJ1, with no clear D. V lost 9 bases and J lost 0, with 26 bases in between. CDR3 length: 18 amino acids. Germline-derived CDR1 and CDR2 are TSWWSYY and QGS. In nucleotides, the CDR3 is TGTGCTCTGTCCCTATTACAAGGTGGATCTCGGTACACCGATAAACTCATCTTT. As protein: CALSLLQGGSRYTDKLIF.

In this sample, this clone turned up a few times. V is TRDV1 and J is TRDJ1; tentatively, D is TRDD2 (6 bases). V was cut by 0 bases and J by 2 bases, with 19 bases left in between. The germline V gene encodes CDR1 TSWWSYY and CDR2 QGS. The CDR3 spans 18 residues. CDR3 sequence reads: CALGELGPSHRRTDKLIF. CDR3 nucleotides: TGTGCTCTTGGGGAACTGGGGCCTTCCCATAGGCGGACCGATAAACTCATCTTT.

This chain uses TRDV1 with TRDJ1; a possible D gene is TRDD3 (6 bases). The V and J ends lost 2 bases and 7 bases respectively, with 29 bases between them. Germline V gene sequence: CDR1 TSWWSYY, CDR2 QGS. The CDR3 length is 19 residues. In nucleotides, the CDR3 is TGTGCTCTTGGGGAAGGATTACGTCTGGGGATTGTCCCGATGGCTAAACTCATCTTT. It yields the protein CALGEGLRLGIVPMAKLIF.

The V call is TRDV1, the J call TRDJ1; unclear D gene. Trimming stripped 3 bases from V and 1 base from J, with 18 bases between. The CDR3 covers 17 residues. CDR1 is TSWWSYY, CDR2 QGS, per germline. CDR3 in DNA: TGTGCTCTTGGGGATGGGCCTTTACGAATGAGCACCGATAAACTCATCTTT. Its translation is CALGDGPLRMSTDKLIF.

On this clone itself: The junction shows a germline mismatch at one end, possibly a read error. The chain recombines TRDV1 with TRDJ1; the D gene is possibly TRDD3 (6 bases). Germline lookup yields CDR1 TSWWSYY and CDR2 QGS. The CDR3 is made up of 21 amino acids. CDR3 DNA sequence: TGCGCTCTTGGGGAACTAGTTAACGCCTGCCCGTCTGGGGACCTGTGGGATAAACTCATCTTT. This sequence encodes CALGELVNACPSGDLWDKLIF.

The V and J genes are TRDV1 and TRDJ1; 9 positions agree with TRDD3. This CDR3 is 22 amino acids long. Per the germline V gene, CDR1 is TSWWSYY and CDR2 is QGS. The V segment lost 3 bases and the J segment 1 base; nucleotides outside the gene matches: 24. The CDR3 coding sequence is TGTGCTCTTGGGGAGGAGATTTCCTACGTCCCTGTACTGGGGGACTTCACCGATAAACTCATCTTT. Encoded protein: CALGEEISYVPVLGDFTDKLIF.

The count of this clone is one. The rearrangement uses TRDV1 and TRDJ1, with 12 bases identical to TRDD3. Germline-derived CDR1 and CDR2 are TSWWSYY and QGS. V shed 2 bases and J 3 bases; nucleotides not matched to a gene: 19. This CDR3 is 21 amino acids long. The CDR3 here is CALGEGGFGRPGGYVPDKLIF. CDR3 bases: TGTGCTCTTGGGGAAGGGGGGTTCGGCCGACCTGGGGGATACGTTCCCGATAAACTCATCTTT.

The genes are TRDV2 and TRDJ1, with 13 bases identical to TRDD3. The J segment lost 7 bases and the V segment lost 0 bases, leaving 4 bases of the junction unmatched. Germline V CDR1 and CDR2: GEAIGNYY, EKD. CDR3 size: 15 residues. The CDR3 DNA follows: TGTGCCTGTGACACCGGCTACTGGGGGATACGTAAACTCATCTTT. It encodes CACDTGYWGIRKLIF.

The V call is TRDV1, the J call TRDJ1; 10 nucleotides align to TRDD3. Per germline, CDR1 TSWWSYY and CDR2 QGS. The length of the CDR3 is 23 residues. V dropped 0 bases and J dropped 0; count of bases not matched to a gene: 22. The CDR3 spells CALGELTPYVGDTQEVYTDKLIF. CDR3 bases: TGTGCTCTTGGGGAACTAACGCCCTACGTGGGGGATACCCAAGAAGTTTACACCGATAAACTCATCTTT.

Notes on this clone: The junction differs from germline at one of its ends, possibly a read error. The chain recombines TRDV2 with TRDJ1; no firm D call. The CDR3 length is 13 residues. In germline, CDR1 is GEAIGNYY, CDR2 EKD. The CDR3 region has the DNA TGTGCCTGTGCTTCAGACCTGACCGATCAACTCATCTTT. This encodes CACASDLTDQLIF.

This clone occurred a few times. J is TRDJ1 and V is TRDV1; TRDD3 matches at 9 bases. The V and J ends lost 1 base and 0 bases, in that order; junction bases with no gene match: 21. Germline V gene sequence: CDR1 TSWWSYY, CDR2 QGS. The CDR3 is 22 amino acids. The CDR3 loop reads CALGEPDPTRGGYSRYTDKLIF. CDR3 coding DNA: TGTGCTCTTGGGGAACCGGATCCTACTCGCGGGGGATACTCGAGGTACACCGATAAACTCATCTTT.

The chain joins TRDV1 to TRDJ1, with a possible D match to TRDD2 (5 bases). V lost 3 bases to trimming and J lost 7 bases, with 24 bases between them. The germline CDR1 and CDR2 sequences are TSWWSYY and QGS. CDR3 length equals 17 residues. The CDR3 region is CALGDPCRFRPDPKLIF. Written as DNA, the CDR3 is TGTGCTCTTGGGGACCCGTGCCGCTTCCGACCGGACCCTAAACTCATCTTT.

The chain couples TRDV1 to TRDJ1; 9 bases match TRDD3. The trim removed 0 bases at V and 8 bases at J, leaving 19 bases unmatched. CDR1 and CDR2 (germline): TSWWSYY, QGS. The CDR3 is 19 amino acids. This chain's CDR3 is CALGELASPVYWGRTKLIF. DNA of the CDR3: TGTGCTCTTGGGGAACTTGCCTCCCCAGTGTACTGGGGGAGAACCAAACTCATCTTT.

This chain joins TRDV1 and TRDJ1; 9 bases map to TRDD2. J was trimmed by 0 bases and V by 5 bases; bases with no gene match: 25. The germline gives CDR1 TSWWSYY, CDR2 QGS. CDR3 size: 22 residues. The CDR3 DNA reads TGTGCTCTTGGGCACTCTCCTTCCTACCGGGCGTACTGGGGCCCCTACACCGATAAACTCATCTTT. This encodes CALGHSPSYRAYWGPYTDKLIF.

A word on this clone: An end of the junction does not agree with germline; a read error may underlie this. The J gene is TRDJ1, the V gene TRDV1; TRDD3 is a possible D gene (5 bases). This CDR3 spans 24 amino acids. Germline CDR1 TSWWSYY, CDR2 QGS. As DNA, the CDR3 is TGTGCTCTTGGGGAACTAAAGATCCTCTCCGACCTGAGGGGAAGATCTTTGTACACCGACAAACTCATCTTT. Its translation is CALGELKILSDLRGRSLYTDKLIF.